The 32 T cell receptor beta chains below all came from one sample that was sequenced in a study of identical twins. TCRdb re-called the 5' RACE reads through MiXCR, storing one row per CDR3 protein. The data contain hundreds of thousands of distinct CDR3 sequences, around 8.6% of them singletons. The data were also submitted as part of a second study, on yellow fever vaccine responses in identical twins.

Sample: PBMCs. Receptor source: a woman under 30 in good health.

In its sample, this clonotype was seen a few times. The chain combines TRBV2 with TRBJ2-2; TRBD1 or TRBD2 may be the D gene (6 bases each). The germline V gene encodes CDR1 SNHLY and CDR2 FYNNEI. The ends were cut back, 0 bases at V and 4 bases at J, with 15 bases in the middle. The CDR3 is 17 amino acids. This CDR3 is CASSEARGMTSTGELFF. The CDR3 DNA sequence: TGTGCCAGCAGTGAAGCTAGGGGGATGACTAGCACCGGGGAGCTGTTTTTT.

V usage is TRBV4-2 and J usage is TRBJ2-3; a weak D match, TRBD2 (6 bases). V was shortened by 8 bases and J by 3 bases, with 21 bases between the two germline ends. The germline V gene encodes CDR1 LGHNA and CDR2 YNFKEQ. The CDR3 is 16 amino acids. CDR3 in amino acids: CASGPRWGEETDTQYF. DNA of the CDR3: TGTGCCAGCGGCCCGAGATGGGGGGAGGAGACAGATACGCAGTATTTT.

Many counts were recorded for this clonotype. The CDR3 nucleotides read TGCGCCAGCAGCCAAGAGGCAAGTAGGACAGATACGCAGTATTTT. The encoded protein is CASSQEASRTDTQYF. The gene calls are TRBV4-3 and TRBJ2-3; no reliable D call. V was clipped by 0 bases and J by 3 bases, with 10 bases between them. The CDR3 contains 15 residues. Germline CDR1 reads LGHNA; CDR2 reads YSLEER.

This clonotype was observed many times. The V and J genes are TRBV7-2 and TRBJ2-3, with TRBD2 matching over 9 bases. The germline gives CDR1 SGHTA, CDR2 FQGNSA. With V trimmed by 4 bases and J by 0 bases, 5 bases remained unmatched. The CDR3 runs to 16 residues. This CDR3 is CASSSRTSVSTDTQYF. In DNA form, the CDR3 reads TGTGCCAGCAGCTCTCGGACTAGCGTTAGCACAGATACGCAGTATTTT.

The CDR3 loop reads CASSRGQGNSYEQYF. DNA for the CDR3: TGCGCCAGCAGCCGCGGGCAGGGCAACTCCTACGAGCAGTACTTC. This chain links TRBV5-1 with TRBJ2-7; the D call may be TRBD1 or TRBD2 (5 bases each). Looked up from germline, CDR1 is SGHRS and CDR2 is YFSETQ. V was pared by 4 bases and J by 0 bases, with 14 bases between. The CDR3 runs 15 residues.

The V and J genes are TRBV6-1 and TRBJ1-2; no firm D call. Germline V CDR1 and CDR2: MNHNS, SASEGT. V lost 4 bases and J lost 4, with 10 bases in between. This CDR3 has 13 amino acids. The CDR3 sequence: CASSASEAYGYTF. Here the CDR3 DNA reads TGTGCCAGCAGTGCCTCAGAGGCCTATGGCTACACCTTC.

This clonotype was detected many times. The rearrangement uses TRBV14 and TRBJ2-4; 9 bases fit TRBD2. Germline V gives CDR1 SGHDN, CDR2 FVKESK. This CDR3 is built from 13 residues. The ends lost 5 bases at V and 5 bases at J; junction bases unmatched: 1. This CDR3 reads CASSGTSQNIQYF. The CDR3 DNA reads TGTGCCAGCAGCGGGACTAGCCAAAACATTCAGTACTTC.

This clonotype has only a few counts. The chain couples TRBV5-1 to TRBJ2-3; D unresolved. The germline gives CDR1 SGHRS, CDR2 YFSETQ. Deletions cut 2 bases from V and 3 bases from J, with 19 bases between. This CDR3 is 17 amino acids long. The CDR3 DNA sequence: TGCGCCAGCAGCTTTCAGCTTTGGGCAATCAGTACAGATACGCAGTATTTT. Encoded protein: CASSFQLWAISTDTQYF. Full variable domain (missing parts from reference TRBV5-1 and TRBJ2-3): KAGVTQTPRYLIKTRGQQVTLSCSPISGHRSVSWYQQTPGQGLQFLFEYFSETQRNKGNFPGRFSGRQFSNSRSEMNVSTLELGDSALYLCASSFQLWAISTDTQYFGPGTRLTVL.

This clonotype appeared a single time. The V and J genes are TRBV5-1 and TRBJ2-6; the D call may be TRBD1 or TRBD2 (6 bases each). The V gene lost 5 bases and the J gene lost 0 bases, with 12 bases spanning the gap. In germline, CDR1 is SGHRS, CDR2 YFSETQ. CDR3 length: 16 amino acids. CDR3 coding DNA: TGCGCCAGCAGTTCGGGGGCCCTCTCTGGGGCCAACGTCCTGACTTTC. Translation gives CASSSGALSGANVLTF.

This clonotype was recorded many times. The chain employs TRBV12-3 or TRBV12-4 and TRBJ1-2, with D tentatively TRBD1 (6 bases). The ends were cut back, 6 bases at V and 4 bases at J, with 12 bases in the middle. This CDR3 region has 13 residues. The CDR3 sequence: CASSPKGVYGYTF. The CDR3, as DNA: TGTGCCAGCAGCCCGAAGGGGGTCTATGGCTACACCTTC.

The V gene is TRBV3-1, the J gene TRBJ2-7; 7 bases are a match to TRBD2. CDR1 is LGHDT, CDR2 YNNKEL, per germline (reference sequence). V shed 4 bases and J 0 bases; nucleotides not matched to a gene: 6. The CDR3 runs 15 residues. The CDR3 spells CASSRRREGSYEQYF. CDR3 bases: TGTGCCAGCAGCCGTAGGAGGGAGGGCTCCTACGAGCAGTACTTC.

V is TRBV2 and J is TRBJ2-4; possible D gene TRBD2, 5 bases. The CDR3 length is 13 residues. CDR1 and CDR2 from the germline V gene are SNHLY and FYNNEI. Trimming pared 8 bases from V and 7 bases from J, leaving 15 bases between. CDR3 in amino acids: CASLTGWPNIQYF. In nucleotides, the CDR3 is TGTGCCAGCCTAACGGGATGGCCGAACATTCAGTACTTC.

In its sample, this clonotype was seen a few times. This sequence joins TRBV20-1 and TRBJ2-3, with 12 positions matching TRBD2. V was clipped by 2 bases and J by 4 bases; unmatched bases: 4. This CDR3 region has 15 residues. Germline assignment: CDR1 DFQATT and CDR2 SNEGSKA (reference sequence). In DNA form, the CDR3 reads TGCAGTGCTAGACTAGCGGGGGGGAGTCCAGATACGCAGTATTTT. Protein product: CSARLAGGSPDTQYF.

The chain carries TRBV3-1 and TRBJ2-1; 7 bases agree with TRBD2. The germline V gene has CDR1 LGHDT and CDR2 YNNKEL (reference sequence). The V segment lost 0 bases and the J segment 6 bases; nucleotides outside the gene matches: 8. The CDR3 contains 16 residues. The CDR3 bases are TGTGCCAGCAGCCAAGATGTGCCGGGAGGTATCAATGAGCAGTTCTTC. It encodes CASSQDVPGGINEQFF.

The chain has TRBV7-3 and TRBJ2-1, with TRBD2 identical over 7 bases. Germline V CDR1 and CDR2: SGHTA, FQGTGA. The CDR3 extends over 16 amino acids. V dropped 1 base and J dropped 7; count of bases not matched to a gene: 10. The CDR3 reads CASSLSQGAGLNEQFF. In nucleotides, the CDR3 is TGTGCCAGCAGCTTAAGTCAAGGAGCGGGGTTGAATGAGCAGTTCTTC. The whole variable domain, remainder taken from reference TRBV7-3 and TRBJ2-1, is GAGVSQTPSNKVTEKGKYVELRCDPISGHTALYWYRQSLGQGPEFLIYFQGTGAADDSGLPNDRFFAVRPEGSVSTLKIQRTERGDSAVYLCASSLSQGAGLNEQFFGPGTRLTVL.

This clonotype was seen a few times. The chain recombines TRBV7-8 with TRBJ2-3; 9 positions match TRBD1. This CDR3 spans 15 amino acids. Germline V gives CDR1 SGHVS, CDR2 FQNEAQ. The J segment lost 13 bases and the V segment lost 1 base, leaving 12 bases of the junction unmatched. The CDR3 is CASSLEGQGRGGEYF. Written as DNA, the CDR3 is TGTGCCAGCAGCTTAGAGGGACAGGGAAGGGGAGGAGAGTATTTT. The full variable domain, with the rest looked up from reference TRBV7-8 and TRBJ2-3, is GAGVSQSPRYKVAKRGQDVALRCDPISGHVSLFWYQQALGQGPEFLTYFQNEAQLDKSGLPSDRFFAERPEGSVSTLKIQRTQQEDSAVYLCASSLEGQGRGGEYFGPGTRLTVL.

This clonotype was detected only once. This chain uses TRBV3-1 with TRBJ2-5; 11 nucleotides agree with TRBD2. J lost 1 base, V lost 3 bases, and 10 bases had no gene match. Germline CDR1 is LGHDT and CDR2 is YNNKEL (reference sequence). This CDR3 region has 18 residues. The CDR3 sequence is CASSQIGTSGRPQETQYF. CDR3 DNA: TGTGCCAGCAGCCAGATCGGGACTAGCGGTCGGCCCCAAGAGACCCAGTACTTC.

This rearrangement joins TRBV20-1 to TRBJ2-1, with 12 bases that match TRBD2. The V gene's germline CDR1 is DFQATT and CDR2 SNEGSKA (reference sequence). Trimming at V came to 1 base and at J to 8 bases, leaving 3 bases not matched to a gene. The CDR3 spans 14 residues. CDR3 in DNA: TGCAGTGCTAGAGCTAGCGGGAGGGTCGATGAGCAGTTCTTC. Translation gives CSARASGRVDEQFF.

This chain joins TRBV3-1 and TRBJ2-1, with a possible D match to TRBD2 (5 bases). The V gene lost 7 bases and the J gene lost 7 bases, with 20 bases spanning the gap. CDR1 and CDR2 from the germline V gene are LGHDT and YNNKEL (reference sequence). This CDR3 has 15 residues. The CDR3 loop is CASTQQAFRENEQFF. In DNA form, the CDR3 reads TGTGCCAGCACCCAGCAGGCGTTTAGGGAGAATGAGCAGTTCTTC.

This clonotype was counted many times. This rearrangement joins TRBV29-1 to TRBJ2-1; TRBD2 agrees at 9 bases. Losses at the gene ends were 1 base for V and 7 bases for J; bases not matched to a gene: 17. Germline values: CDR1 SQVTM, CDR2 ANQGSEA. CDR3 length: 18 residues. CDR3 in DNA: TGCAGCGTTGAAGTTAGGGGGCGGCGGGAGGGCCCGGAGAATGAGCAGTTCTTC. It encodes CSVEVRGRREGPENEQFF.

The rearrangement joins TRBV7-3 to TRBJ2-3; 7 bases line up with TRBD1. V shed 5 bases and J 0 bases; nucleotides not matched to a gene: 5. Germline loops: CDR1 SGHTA, CDR2 FQGTGA. The CDR3 spans 15 residues. The CDR3 sequence: CASSKGAKSTDTQYF. The CDR3 nucleotides are TGTGCCAGCAGCAAGGGGGCAAAGAGCACAGATACGCAGTATTTT.

The CDR3: CSARDAGGSYEQYF. In DNA, the CDR3 is TGCAGTGCTAGAGATGCAGGGGGGTCCTACGAGCAGTACTTC. This sequence joins TRBV20-1 and TRBJ2-7; D may be TRBD1 (7 bases). V lost 0 bases to trimming and J lost 1 base, with 10 bases between them. CDR1 is DFQATT and CDR2 is SNEGSKA in the germline V gene (reference sequence). This CDR3 comprises 14 residues.

The CDR3 nucleotides are TGTGCCAGCAGCCGGACAGGGGTGTTCTATGGCTACACCTTC. Translating it yields CASSRTGVFYGYTF. The chain is built from TRBV3-1 and TRBJ1-2; 9 nucleotides match TRBD1. The CDR3 spans 14 residues. Germline assignment: CDR1 LGHDT and CDR2 YNNKEL (reference sequence). Unmatched junction bases numbered 4, after V lost 4 bases and J lost 4 bases.

This clonotype was seen a handful of times. The V call is TRBV27, the J call TRBJ2-1; the D is unclear. Trimming stripped 5 bases from V and 10 bases from J, with 18 bases between. Germline V gene data show CDR1 as MNHEY and CDR2 as SMNVEV (reference sequence). This CDR3 comprises 14 residues. The CDR3: CASSPSTDMTEQFF. The CDR3 DNA reads TGTGCCAGCAGTCCATCGACCGACATGACGGAGCAGTTCTTC.

The rearrangement uses TRBV20-1 and TRBJ2-3; TRBD2 might be the D (6 bases). This CDR3 has 21 amino acids. Trimming removed 0 bases from V and 4 bases from J, with 32 bases in between. Germline V gives CDR1 DFQATT, CDR2 SNEGSKA (reference sequence). CDR3 protein: CSARERKVGREPLMRADTQYF. The CDR3 DNA sequence: TGCAGTGCTAGAGAGCGTAAGGTGGGGCGGGAACCATTGATGAGAGCAGATACGCAGTATTTT.

This clonotype has more than one count but fewer than ten. The chain combines TRBV6-1 with TRBJ1-6; D not resolved. This CDR3 comprises 14 residues. Trimming cost V 0 bases and J 10 bases, with 10 bases left between them. Per the germline V gene, CDR1 is MNHNS and CDR2 is SASEGT. The CDR3 region is CASSEAMDPSPLHF. CDR3 DNA sequence: TGTGCCAGCAGTGAAGCGATGGATCCGTCACCCCTCCACTTT.

This clonotype was seen repeatedly, ten times or more. The chain employs TRBV5-1 and TRBJ2-1, with 7 bases lining up with TRBD2. Germline CDR1 and CDR2: SGHRS and YFSETQ. This CDR3 comprises 13 residues. V dropped 4 bases and J dropped 14; count of bases not matched to a gene: 12. The CDR3 here is CASSMAAGVLKFF. The CDR3 DNA reads as TGCGCCAGCAGCATGGCGGCGGGAGTTTTGAAGTTCTTC.

This clonotype was seen ten or more times. The V gene is TRBV28, the J gene TRBJ1-3; D possibly corresponds to TRBD1 (5 bases). The CDR3 spans 12 residues. Trimming cost V 4 bases and J 8 bases, with 9 bases left between them. Germline V lookup: CDR1 MDHEN, CDR2 SYDVKM. CDR3 region: CASSSRVYTIYF. The CDR3 DNA reads TGTGCCAGCAGTTCCAGGGTATACACCATATATTTT.

The chain links TRBV7-2 to TRBJ2-7, with D perhaps matching TRBD2 (6 bases). CDR3 length: 15 residues. In germline, CDR1 is SGHTA, CDR2 FQGNSA. V shed 1 base and J shed 3 bases, with 13 bases lying between them. CDR3 sequence: CASSLGAGILYEQYF. CDR3 bases: TGTGCCAGCAGCTTAGGGGCGGGGATCCTCTACGAGCAGTACTTC.

The sample holds a few counts of this clonotype. CDR3: CASSQLPPPGRTIADTQYF. The DNA for the CDR3 is TGCGCCAGCAGTCAACTCCCTCCTCCGGGACGAACAATTGCAGATACGCAGTATTTT. The rearrangement uses TRBV23-1 and TRBJ2-3; D may be TRBD1 or TRBD2 (5 bases each). TRBV23-1 is treated as an ORF (open reading frame) with a function not yet certain. There are 19 residues in the CDR3. Trimming stripped 2 bases from V and 4 bases from J, with 25 bases between.

The chain carries TRBV4-3 and TRBJ2-7, with 11 bases matching TRBD1. CDR3 length equals 15 residues. Germline V CDR1 and CDR2: LGHNA, YSLEER. Trimming removed 3 bases from V and 3 bases from J; junction bases left unmatched: 4. CDR3 nucleotides: TGCGCCAGCAGCCATAGGACAGGGGGCAACTACGAGCAGTACTTC. Translating it yields CASSHRTGGNYEQYF.

The rearrangement links TRBV5-6 to TRBJ2-3; TRBD2 matches 8 bases. The CDR3 covers 15 residues. Germline assignment: CDR1 SGHDT and CDR2 YYEEEE. With V trimmed by 0 bases and J by 2 bases, 2 bases remained unmatched. The CDR3 spells CASSLAGRATDTQYF. The CDR3 nucleotides are TGTGCCAGCAGCTTGGCCGGGAGGGCCACAGATACGCAGTATTTT.